This T cell receptor beta chain was observed in a study of T-cell memory formation after mild COVID-19. About this clonotype: Its antigen is currently unknown. Relative to the germline gene, one junction end is altered; a read error may explain this.

The length of the CDR3 is 13 residues. Germline V gives CDR1 LGHNA, CDR2 YNFKEQ. Each CDR3 protein is one row after TCRdb ran MiXCR on the 5' RACE reads. The table records roughly 200,000 distinct CDR3 sequences, over 9.5% of them present only once. Study results and caveats: Researchers report contracting CD4+ clones mostly in CM and EM, with CD8+ clones in EMRA.

The source of this sequence is a man aged 18 to 30 who had mild COVID-19 (a few samples of this study predate the infection). Cell type and time point are not known. The gene calls are TRBV4-2 and TRBJ1-2, with D possibly being TRBD1 (6 bases). Sample: PBMCs or a T cell subset sorted from them (not recorded which). The chain's CDR3 is CASSQELSGHAFF. CDR3 nucleotides: TGTGCCAGCAGCCAAGAACTGTCGGGACATGCATTTTTC.